What follows is one T cell receptor (beta chain) and its context. Its matching antigen is unknown. The sample belongs to a study of cytomegalovirus exposure and HLA in healthy donors. Researchers ran the PCR with 60 Vbeta and 13 Jbeta primers. Method: immunoSEQ multiplex PCR; TCRdb's copy keeps in-frame clones and lacks some. The sample records approximately 200,000 clones, 79% being singletons. V lost 5 bases, J lost 6 bases, and 13 bases lay in between. CDR1 SGHRS and CDR2 YFSETQ come from the germline V gene. This CDR3 is built from 13 residues. Healthy bone marrow donors formed the donor group. Whole-study findings and limits: A few CMV-associated chains were confirmed in vitro to be specific for CMV antigens. When a later analysis compared HLA-associated TCR beta chains with equally common others, the HLA-associated chains turned out to be more clonally expanded and to have lower generation probabilities. Listed as cytomegalovirus-associated were 150 or so TCR beta chains.

The sequencing input was PBMCs. The rearrangement joins TRBV5-1 to TRBJ2-3, with a tentative D call TRBD1 (6 bases). The receptor comes from a young woman in good health and CMV-seronegative. Here the CDR3 reads CASRSPGQDTQYF. The CDR3 region has the DNA TGCGCCAGCAGGTCCCCCGGACAGGATACGCAGTATTTT.